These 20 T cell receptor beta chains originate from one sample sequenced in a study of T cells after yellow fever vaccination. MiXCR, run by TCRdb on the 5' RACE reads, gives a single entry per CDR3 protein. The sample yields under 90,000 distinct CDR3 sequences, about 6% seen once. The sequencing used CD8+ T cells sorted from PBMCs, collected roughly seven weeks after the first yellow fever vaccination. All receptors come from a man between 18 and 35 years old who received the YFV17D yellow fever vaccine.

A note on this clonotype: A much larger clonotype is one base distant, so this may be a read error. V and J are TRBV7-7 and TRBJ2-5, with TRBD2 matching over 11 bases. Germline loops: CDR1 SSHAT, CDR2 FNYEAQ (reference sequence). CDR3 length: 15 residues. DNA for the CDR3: TGTGCCAGCAGCCCCAGACTAGCGGGGAAAGAGACCCACTACTTC. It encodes CASSPRLAGKETHYF.

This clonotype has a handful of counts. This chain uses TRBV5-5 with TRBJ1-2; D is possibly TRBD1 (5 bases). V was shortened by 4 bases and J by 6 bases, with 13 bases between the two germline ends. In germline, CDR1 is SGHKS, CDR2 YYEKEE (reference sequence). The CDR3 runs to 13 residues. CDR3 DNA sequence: TGTGCCAGCAGCCCCATACCCAGGGATGGCTACACCTTC. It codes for CASSPIPRDGYTF.

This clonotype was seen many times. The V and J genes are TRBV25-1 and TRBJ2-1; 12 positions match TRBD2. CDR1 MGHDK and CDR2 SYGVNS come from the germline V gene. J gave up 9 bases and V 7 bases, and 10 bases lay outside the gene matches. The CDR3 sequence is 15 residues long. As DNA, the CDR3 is TGTGCCAGCACCGATTTGACTAGCGGGGGTGGTGAGCAGTTCTTC. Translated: CASTDLTSGGGEQFF.

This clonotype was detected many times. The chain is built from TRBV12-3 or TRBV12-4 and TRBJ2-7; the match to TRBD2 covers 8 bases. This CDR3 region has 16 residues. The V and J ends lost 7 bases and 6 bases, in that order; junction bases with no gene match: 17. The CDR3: CASIPGGISPVGEQYF. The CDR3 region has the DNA TGTGCCAGCATACCGGGGGGGATTTCCCCCGTTGGCGAGCAGTACTTC.

CDR3 nucleotide sequence: TGTGCCAGCAGCGTCTATGGGAACACCGGGGAGCTGTTTTTT. Protein product: CASSVYGNTGELFF. The V gene is TRBV9, the J gene TRBJ2-2; D remains unclear. V lost 2 bases and J lost 1, with 6 bases in between. Looked up from germline, CDR1 is SGDLS and CDR2 is YYNGEE. The CDR3 has 14 amino acids.

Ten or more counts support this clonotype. CDR3 DNA: TGTGCCAGCAGCTTAAACGATGGGGGCACCGGGGAGCTGTTTTTT. Translated, it gives CASSLNDGGTGELFF. This sequence joins TRBV11-2 and TRBJ2-2; D tentatively fits TRBD1 or TRBD2 (5 bases each). CDR1 and CDR2 from the germline V gene are SGHAT and FQNNGV. This CDR3 is 15 amino acids long. Trimming pared 2 bases from V and 4 bases from J, leaving 11 bases between.

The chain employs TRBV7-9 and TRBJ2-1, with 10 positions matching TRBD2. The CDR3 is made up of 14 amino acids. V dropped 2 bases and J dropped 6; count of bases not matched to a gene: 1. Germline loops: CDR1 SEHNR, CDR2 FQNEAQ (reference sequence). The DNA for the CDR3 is TGTGCCAGCAGCTTACTAGCGGGGGCCAATGAGCAGTTCTTC. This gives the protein CASSLLAGANEQFF.

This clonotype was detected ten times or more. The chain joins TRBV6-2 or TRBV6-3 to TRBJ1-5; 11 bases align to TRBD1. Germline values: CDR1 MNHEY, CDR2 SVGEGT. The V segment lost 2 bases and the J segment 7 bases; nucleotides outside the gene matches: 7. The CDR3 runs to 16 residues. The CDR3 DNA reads TGTGCCAGCAGTTACACCCCGGGACAGGGGGTCCAGCCCCAGCATTTT. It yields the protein CASSYTPGQGVQPQHF.

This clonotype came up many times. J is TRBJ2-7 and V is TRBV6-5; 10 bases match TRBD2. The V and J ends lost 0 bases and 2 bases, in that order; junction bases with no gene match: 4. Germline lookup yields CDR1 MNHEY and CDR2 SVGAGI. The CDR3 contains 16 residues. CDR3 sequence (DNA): TGTGCCAGCAGTTACTCGAACCTAGCGGGGGCCTACGAGCAGTACTTC. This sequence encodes CASSYSNLAGAYEQYF.

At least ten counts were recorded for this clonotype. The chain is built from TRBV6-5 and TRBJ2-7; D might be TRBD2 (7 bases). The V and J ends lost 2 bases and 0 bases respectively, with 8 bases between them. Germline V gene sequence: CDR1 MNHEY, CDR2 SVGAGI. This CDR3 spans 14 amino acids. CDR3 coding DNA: TGTGCCAGCAGTTACGCGGGGGCCTCCTACGAGCAGTACTTC. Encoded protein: CASSYAGASYEQYF.

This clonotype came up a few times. CDR3 DNA sequence: TGCGCCAGTAGAACCCTCGGGACAGCAGACTATGGCTACACCTTC. Protein sequence: CASRTLGTADYGYTF. The chain joins TRBV5-1 to TRBJ1-2, with 7 bases that match TRBD1. CDR1 SGHRS and CDR2 YFSETQ come from the germline V gene. V dropped 8 bases and J dropped 3; count of bases not matched to a gene: 13. This CDR3 has 15 residues.

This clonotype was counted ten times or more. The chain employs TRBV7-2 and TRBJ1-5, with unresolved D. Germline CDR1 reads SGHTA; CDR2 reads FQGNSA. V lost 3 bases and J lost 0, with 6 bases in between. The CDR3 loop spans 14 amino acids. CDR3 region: CASSLFDSNQPQHF. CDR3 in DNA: TGTGCCAGCAGCTTGTTTGATAGCAATCAGCCCCAGCATTTT.

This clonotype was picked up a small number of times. This CDR3 is CASSRGTGLNTEAFF. The CDR3 bases are TGTGCCAGCAGCCGAGGGACAGGTTTGAACACTGAAGCTTTCTTT. The chain uses TRBV11-3 and TRBJ1-1, with 8 nucleotides matching TRBD1. The germline CDR1 and CDR2 sequences are SGHNT and YENEEA. The CDR3 is made up of 15 amino acids. The V segment lost 5 bases and the J segment 0 bases; nucleotides outside the gene matches: 5.

CDR3 in amino acids: CASSFGGLSETQYF. As DNA, the CDR3 is TGTGCCAGCAGCTTTGGGGGTTTGAGTGAGACCCAGTACTTC. J is TRBJ2-5 and V is TRBV7-9, with D perhaps given as TRBD1 or TRBD2 (5 bases each). Germline CDR1 SEHNR, CDR2 FQNEAQ (reference sequence). This CDR3 spans 14 amino acids. V was trimmed by 3 bases and J by 5 bases, leaving 13 bases between them.

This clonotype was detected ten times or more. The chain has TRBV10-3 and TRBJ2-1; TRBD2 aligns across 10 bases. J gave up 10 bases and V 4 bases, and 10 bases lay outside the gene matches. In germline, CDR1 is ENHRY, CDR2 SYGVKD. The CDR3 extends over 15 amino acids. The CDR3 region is CAISAGTSEVTEQFF. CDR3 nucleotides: TGTGCCATCAGTGCGGGGACTAGCGAGGTCACGGAGCAGTTCTTC.

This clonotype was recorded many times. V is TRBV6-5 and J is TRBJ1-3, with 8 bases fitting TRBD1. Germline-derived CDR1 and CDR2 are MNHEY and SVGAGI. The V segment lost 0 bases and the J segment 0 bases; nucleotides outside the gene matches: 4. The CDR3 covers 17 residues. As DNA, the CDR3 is TGTGCCAGCAGTTACTCGTACAGGGGGAGCTCTGGAAACACCATATATTTT. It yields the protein CASSYSYRGSSGNTIYF.

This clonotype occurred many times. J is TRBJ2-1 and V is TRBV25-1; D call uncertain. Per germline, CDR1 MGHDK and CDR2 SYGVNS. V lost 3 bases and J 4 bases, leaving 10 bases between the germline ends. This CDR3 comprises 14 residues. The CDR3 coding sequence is TGTGCCAGCAGTGATTCCAGTTCATACAATGAGCAGTTCTTC. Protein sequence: CASSDSSSYNEQFF.

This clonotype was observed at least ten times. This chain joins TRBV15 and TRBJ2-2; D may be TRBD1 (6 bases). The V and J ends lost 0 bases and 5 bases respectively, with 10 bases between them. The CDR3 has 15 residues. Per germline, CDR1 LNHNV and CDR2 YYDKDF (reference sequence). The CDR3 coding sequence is TGTGCCACCAGCAGAGACAGGGGACGGACCGGGGAGCTGTTTTTT. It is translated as CATSRDRGRTGELFF. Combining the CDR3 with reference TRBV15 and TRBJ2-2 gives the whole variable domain DAMVIQNPRYQVTQFGKPVTLSCSQTLNHNVMYWYQQKSSQAPKLLFHYYDKDFNNEADTPDNFQSRRPNTSFCFLDIRSPGLGDTAMYLCATSRDRGRTGELFFGEGSRLTVL.

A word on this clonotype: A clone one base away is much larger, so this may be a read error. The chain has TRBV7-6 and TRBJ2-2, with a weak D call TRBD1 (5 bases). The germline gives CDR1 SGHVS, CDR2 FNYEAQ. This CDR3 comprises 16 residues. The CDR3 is CVSSPRQRANTGELFF. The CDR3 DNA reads TGTGTCAGCAGCCCCCGACAGAGAGCGAACACCGGGGAGCTGTTTTTT.

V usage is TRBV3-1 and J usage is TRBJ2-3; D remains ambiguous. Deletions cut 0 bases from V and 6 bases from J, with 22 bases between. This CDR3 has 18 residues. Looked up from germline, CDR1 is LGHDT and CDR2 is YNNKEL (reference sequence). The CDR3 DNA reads TGTGCCAGCAGCCAAGAGTCGGGCTTAGCACTCCCGTGGGATACGCAGTATTTT. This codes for CASSQESGLALPWDTQYF.